This T cell receptor (beta chain) comes out of a study of human T cells and chemical hapten exposure. Study observations and caveats: Expanded TCRs clustered into significantly more large CDR3 similarity groups than controls, the analysis revealed.

Each CDR3 protein is one row after TCRdb ran MiXCR on the RACE reads. The table has approximately 110,000 distinct CDR3 sequences, 9.5% to 12% seen once; the top ten hold roughly 3.2%. Details on this clonotype: Its antigen is as yet unknown.

Regarding time point: patch test 1, 2 weeks after DPC sensitization. The treatment is: therapeutic diphenylcyclopropenone sensitization with weekly scalp DPC. The V end lost 1 base, the J end lost 3 bases, and 6 bases lay between the germline ends. The CDR3 is made up of 13 amino acids. Germline V gives CDR1 LGHNT, CDR2 FRNRAP. The chain couples TRBV12-5 to TRBJ1-1; no clear D. This specimen was whole blood, taken in connection with sensitization to the hapten diphenylcyclopropenone (DPC). This sequence originates from a woman aged 40 to 50 with alopecia areata. Some clones in this sample may be carry-over from other donors' samples. Here the CDR3 reads CASGLEPYTEAFF. CDR3 in DNA: TGTGCTAGTGGTTTGGAACCCTACACTGAAGCTTTCTTT.